This TCR beta chain is from a study of shared clonotypes between healthy human individuals. Study-wide points: Unshared clonotypes carried lower generation probabilities than those common to all four donors.

The repertoire was sequenced with immunoSEQ multiplex PCR; TCRdb's copy has only in-frame clones and lacks some. The data contain millions of clones, around 90% of them singletons. Trimming removed 3 bases at V and 4 bases at J, with 14 bases between. The CDR3 extends over 15 amino acids. Germline CDR1 LNHDA, CDR2 SQIVND (reference sequence). Note on this clone: Antigen: not known.

The clonotype comes from a man aged 18 to 29 in good health. The V gene is TRBV19, the J gene TRBJ2-3, with a weak D call TRBD2 (5 bases). What was sequenced was naive CD4+ T cells sorted from blood. The subset is: CD45RA+ positively selected. CDR3 bases: TGTGCCAGTAGTATCCCCGGGGTTGTTGCAGATACGCAGTATTTT. Translated: CASSIPGVVADTQYF.